This TCR beta chain came from a study of OX40 agonist ivuxolimab in advanced cancers. Sequencing was performed with immunoSEQ multiplex PCR; in TCRdb, only in-frame clones are kept and a portion is missing. The profile shows about 63,000 clones, 85% to 90% of them singletons. The germline V gene encodes CDR1 SQVTM and CDR2 ANQGSEA. The CDR3 is 13 residues long. Trimming stripped 0 bases from V and 8 bases from J, with 11 bases between. The input for sequencing was CD4+ or CD8+ T cells sorted from blood, taken in a trial of the OX40 agonist ivuxolimab. The rearrangement links TRBV29-1 to TRBJ2-1; D might be TRBD1 (5 bases). The TCR originated in an adult with an advanced solid tumor such as melanoma, head and neck, liver or kidney cancer. The CDR3: CSVEDLGRDEQFF. CDR3 coding DNA: TGCAGCGTTGAAGATCTCGGCAGGGATGAGCAGTTCTTC.